The text below deals with one TCR beta chain. Its antigen is currently unknown. These data belong to a study of cytomegalovirus exposure and HLA in healthy donors. Overall study results and limits: Immune exposure information comprised only CMV serostatus. An analysis done earlier found most TCR beta V segments productive about 87% or about 30% of the time. According to the study, 160 or so TCR beta chains were cytomegalovirus-associated.

V lost 3 bases and J 3 bases, leaving 15 bases between the germline ends. CDR3 size: 17 residues. Germline assignment: CDR1 SGHVS and CDR2 FQNEAQ. With 60 Vbeta and 13 Jbeta primers, the PCR was carried out. Some clones are missing from TCRdb's copy, which holds only in-frame ones; the method was immunoSEQ multiplex PCR. Counted here are tens of thousands of clones, around 9.1% occurring once; the ten biggest clones make up around 24%. The sequence was collected from a man in his sixties in good health and CMV-seropositive. The gene calls are TRBV7-8 and TRBJ2-6; possibly TRBD1 for D (6 bases). The specimen sequenced was PBMCs. The CDR3 DNA reads as TGTGCCAGCAGCTTGACCGGGACAAGGAGTGGGGCCAACGTCCTGACTTTC. It is translated as CASSLTGTRSGANVLTF.